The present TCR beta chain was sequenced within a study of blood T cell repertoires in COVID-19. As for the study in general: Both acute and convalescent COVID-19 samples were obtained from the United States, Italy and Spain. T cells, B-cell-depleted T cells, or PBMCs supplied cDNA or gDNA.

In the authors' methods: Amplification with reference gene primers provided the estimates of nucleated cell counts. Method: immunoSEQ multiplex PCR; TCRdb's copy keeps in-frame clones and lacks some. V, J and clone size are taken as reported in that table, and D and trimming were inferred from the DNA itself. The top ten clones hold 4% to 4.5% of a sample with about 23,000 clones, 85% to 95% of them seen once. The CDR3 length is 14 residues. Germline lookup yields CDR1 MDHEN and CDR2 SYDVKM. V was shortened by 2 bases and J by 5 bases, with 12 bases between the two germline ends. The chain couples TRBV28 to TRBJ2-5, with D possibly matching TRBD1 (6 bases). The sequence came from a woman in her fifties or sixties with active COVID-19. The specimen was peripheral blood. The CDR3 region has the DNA TGTGCCAGCAGTTTAACAGGGCGGTGGGAGACCCAGTACTTC. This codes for CASSLTGRWETQYF.